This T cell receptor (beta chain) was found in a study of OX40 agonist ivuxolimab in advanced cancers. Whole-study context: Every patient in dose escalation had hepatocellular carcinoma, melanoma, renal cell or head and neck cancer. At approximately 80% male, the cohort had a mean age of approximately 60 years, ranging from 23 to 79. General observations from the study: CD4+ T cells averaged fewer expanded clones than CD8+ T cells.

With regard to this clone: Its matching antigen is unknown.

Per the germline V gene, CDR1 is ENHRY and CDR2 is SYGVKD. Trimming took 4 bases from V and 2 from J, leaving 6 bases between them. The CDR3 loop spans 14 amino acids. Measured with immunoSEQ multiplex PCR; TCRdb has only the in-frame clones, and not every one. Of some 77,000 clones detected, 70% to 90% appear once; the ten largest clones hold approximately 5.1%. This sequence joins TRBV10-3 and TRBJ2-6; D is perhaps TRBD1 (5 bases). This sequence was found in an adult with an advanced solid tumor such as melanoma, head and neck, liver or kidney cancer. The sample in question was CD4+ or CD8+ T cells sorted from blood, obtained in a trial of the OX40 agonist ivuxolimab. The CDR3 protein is CAISAGTGANVLTF. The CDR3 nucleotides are TGTGCCATCAGTGCAGGGACTGGGGCCAACGTCCTGACTTTC.